This entry lists 11 T cell receptor beta chains sequenced from one sample in a study of cytomegalovirus exposure and HLA in healthy donors. Use of 60 Vbeta and 13 Jbeta primers characterized the PCR. The table came from immunoSEQ multiplex PCR; TCRdb's copy has only in-frame clones and leaves some out. The sample comprises under 40,000 clones, about four fifths of which are singletons, and approximately 8.5% rests with the top ten. Specimen: PBMCs. Every receptor here comes from a woman aged 40 to 50 in good health and CMV-seronegative.

V is TRBV4-2 and J is TRBJ2-1; 10 bases are shared with TRBD2. In germline, CDR1 is LGHNA, CDR2 YNFKEQ. There are 16 residues in the CDR3. After removal of 1 base from V and 4 bases from J, the junction contained 4 bases not matched to a gene. The CDR3 DNA reads TGTGCCAGCAGCCAAGTACTAGCGGGGTTTTACAATGAGCAGTTCTTC. Translating gives CASSQVLAGFYNEQFF.

The sample holds one count of this clone. The chain uses TRBV6-5 and TRBJ1-6; 7 nucleotides align to TRBD1. V lost 2 bases, J lost 7 bases, and 5 bases stayed unmatched. This CDR3 is 15 amino acids long. Germline loops: CDR1 MNHEY, CDR2 SVGAGI. CDR3 amino acids: CASSYQGGRNSPLHF. The CDR3, as DNA: TGTGCCAGCAGTTACCAAGGGGGCAGGAATTCACCCCTCCACTTT.

This rearrangement joins TRBV7-6 to TRBJ2-3; 10 bases fit TRBD1. The V segment lost 4 bases and the J segment 8 bases; nucleotides outside the gene matches: 6. Germline CDR1 is SGHVS and CDR2 is FNYEAQ. CDR3 size: 14 residues. The CDR3 region has the DNA TGTGCCAGCAGCTATTCCGGGACAGGGGCTACGCAGTATTTT. It is translated as CASSYSGTGATQYF.

The table lists this clone with a count of one. The CDR3 nucleotides are TGTGCCAGCAGCTTGGACGGGGGGGCGAATGAGCAGTTCTTC. Protein product: CASSLDGGANEQFF. The gene calls are TRBV5-4 and TRBJ2-1, with 8 bases that match TRBD2. The CDR3 extends over 14 amino acids. In germline, CDR1 is SGHNT, CDR2 YYREEE (reference sequence). V gave up 0 bases and J gave up 7 bases; unmatched junction bases: 3.

This clone was seen only once. The rearrangement links TRBV7-8 to TRBJ1-6, with TRBD1 as a possible D gene (5 bases). V lost 1 base, J lost 8 bases, and 15 bases lay in between. Germline V gene lookup returns CDR1 SGHVS and CDR2 FQNEAQ. The CDR3 runs to 16 residues. In DNA, the CDR3 is TGTGCCAGCAGCTTAGGAAATTCAGGGTCCCATTCACCCCTCCACTTT. This translates into CASSLGNSGSHSPLHF.

The V gene is TRBV6-5, the J gene TRBJ2-3, with D maybe TRBD1 (5 bases). The CDR3 is 14 amino acids. Germline CDR1 is MNHEY and CDR2 is SVGAGI. V was clipped by 9 bases and J by 4 bases, with 17 bases between them. The CDR3 sequence: CASKDTQPADTQYF. As DNA, the CDR3 is TGTGCCAGTAAGGACACCCAACCTGCAGATACGCAGTATTTT.

V gene TRBV7-2 combines with J gene TRBJ1-4, with no clear D. The V gene lost 4 bases and the J gene lost 7 bases, with 16 bases spanning the gap. CDR3 size: 15 residues. The germline CDR1 and CDR2 sequences are SGHTA and FQGNSA. The CDR3 coding sequence is TGTGCCAGCAGCTACCCGTCCCAGGAGGCTGAAAAACTGTTTTTT. Protein: CASSYPSQEAEKLFF.

The chain couples TRBV7-2 to TRBJ1-5; D is uncertain. Germline lookup yields CDR1 SGHTA and CDR2 FQGNSA. The CDR3 contains 13 residues. Deletions cut 5 bases from V and 9 bases from J, with 14 bases between. The CDR3 DNA reads as TGTGCCAGCAGCCCGAGCCCTACCCTGCCCCAGCATTTT. It specifies CASSPSPTLPQHF. The complete variable domain, with remaining parts taken from reference TRBV7-2 and TRBJ1-5, reads GAGVSQSPSNKVTEKGKDVELRCDPISGHTALYWYRQSLGQGLEFLIYFQGNSAPDKSGLPSDRFSAERTGGSVSTLTIQRTQQEDSAVYLCASSPSPTLPQHFGDGTRLSIL.

The chain employs TRBV7-3 and TRBJ2-3, with a possible D match to TRBD2 (5 bases). CDR3 length equals 16 residues. In germline, CDR1 is SGHTA, CDR2 FQGTGA. The V end lost 2 bases, the J end lost 0 bases, and 12 bases lay between the germline ends. CDR3 sequence reads: CASSLGIGVSTDTQYF. In DNA, the CDR3 is TGTGCCAGCAGCTTAGGAATCGGGGTTAGCACAGATACGCAGTATTTT.

J is TRBJ1-1 and V is TRBV2; D might be TRBD1 (5 bases). Germline V lookup: CDR1 SNHLY, CDR2 FYNNEI. The CDR3 runs to 14 residues. Trimming removed 6 bases from V and 0 bases from J, with 11 bases in between. This CDR3 reads CASSGGTMNTEAFF. Here the CDR3 DNA reads TGTGCCAGCAGCGGGGGAACCATGAACACTGAAGCTTTCTTT.

The count of this clone is one. The CDR3 DNA reads as TGTGCCAGCAGTTACGCCCCCGAGAGGAACACTGAAGCTTTCTTT. Its translation is CASSYAPERNTEAFF. The chain couples TRBV6-6 to TRBJ1-1; D uncertain. V was cut by 2 bases and J by 1 base, with 11 bases left in between. The CDR3 totals 15 residues. Germline V lookup: CDR1 MNHNY, CDR2 SVGAGI (reference sequence).